The sequence of this T cell receptor (beta chain) was determined in a study of T-cell reconstitution after alpha-beta-depleted transplantation in children (dated by TCRdb to between 2015 and 2016). General notes on the study: Using TCR repertoire profiling, the study quantitatively followed how T-cell immune reconstitution unfolded in children after TCRalphabeta/CD19-depleted allogeneic hematopoietic cell transplantation.

The CDR3 goes from the cysteine to the phenylalanine over 17 residues. The DNA shown is the 51-base CDR3, in frame from base 1. Clipping removes 0 bases from V and 1 base from J, with 3 as the unmatched junction base count. The germline V gene provides CDR1 KGHDR and CDR2 SFDVKD. This clonotype was counted only a few times. What this receptor recognizes is not known. No quality values exist for individual bases; no much larger clone is one base distant. The library was built by means of PCR. Sequencing took place on an Illumina HiSeq 2500. Molecular barcoding was employed in the preparation of TCR libraries, with unique molecular identifiers being used to normalize TCRbeta repertoire quantification. In-frame beta chains were kept once TCRdb had trimmed the public reads at Q25 with fastp and called clones with MiXCR. CDR3 protein duplicates are merged, each entry listing the most common genes and DNA. The sample table contains more than 550,000 distinct CDR3 sequences; only one count was recorded for over 9.5% of them. The ten most abundant clones make up 4% of the sample.

The sequencing used PBMCs from the stem cell graft donor, collected from the stem cell graft. The sequence is built from TRBV24-1 and TRBJ2-2, and 8 junctional nucleotides match TRBD2. The sequence derives from a human donor who donated a stem cell graft to a child with acute myeloid leukemia. The CDR3 amino acid sequence is: CATSDLVREVNTGELFF. In nucleotide form, the sequence is TGTGCCACCAGTGATTTGGTGCGGGAGGTGAACACCGGGGAGCTGTTTTTT.